This TCR beta chain was retrieved from a study of cytomegalovirus exposure and HLA in healthy donors. Study conclusions and caveats: Association of 16,951 TCR beta sequences with HLA alleles was found at 0.05 false discovery rate in a later analysis. It has been reported that TCR beta sequences accurately predicted the HLA-A and HLA-B alleles of most subjects.

Amplification used 60 Vbeta primers and 13 Jbeta primers. The repertoire was sequenced with immunoSEQ multiplex PCR; TCRdb's copy has only in-frame clones and lacks some. The table records about 190,000 clones, approximately 88% of them present only once. Turning to this clone: Antigen specificity is unknown.

Donors sampled were nominally healthy, though unrecorded immune exposures were likely. Germline V gene lookup returns CDR1 LGHNA and CDR2 YNFKEQ. V gave up 1 base and J gave up 0 bases, with 10 bases separating them. The CDR3 has 16 residues. This sequence joins TRBV4-2 and TRBJ1-5, with TRBD1 as a possible D gene (5 bases). The sequenced material came from PBMCs. This TCR was sampled from a woman in her forties or fifties in good health and CMV-seropositive. CDR3 coding DNA: TGTGCCAGCAGCCAAGTTGTGCAGGGTAGCAATCAGCCCCAGCATTTT. The encoded protein is CASSQVVQGSNQPQHF.